This TCR beta chain stems from a study of blood T cells in healthy people across ages. The study's findings and limits: Compared with aged donors, long-lived donors showed fewer expanded clones, suggesting selection.

Remarks on this clonotype: Its antigen is undetermined.

Sample-barcoded 5' priming and a J-beta primer mix drove a second PCR of roughly 6 to 12 cycles. MiXCR, run by TCRdb on the 5' RACE reads, gives a single entry per CDR3 protein. The table has 700,000 to 900,000 distinct CDR3 sequences, around half seen once; the top ten hold roughly 40%. Germline V gene sequence: CDR1 SGHRS, CDR2 YFSETQ. The CDR3 is made up of 16 amino acids. Unmatched junction bases numbered 5, after V lost 3 bases and J lost 0 bases. Donors were healthy Caucasian individuals from Russia aged roughly 6 to 90. The sample taken for sequencing was blood. The V and J genes are TRBV5-1 and TRBJ2-5; TRBD2 matches 10 bases. This clonotype was sampled from a man of 80 years or more in good health. CDR3 amino acids: CASSSGLANYQETQYF. The CDR3 DNA is TGCGCCAGCAGCTCGGGACTAGCGAATTACCAAGAGACCCAGTACTTC.